This entry is about one T cell receptor (beta chain). Its antigen is currently unknown. The record originates from a study of T cell responses to AZD1222 COVID-19 vaccine. The study, taken as a whole, reports: Regions 160-218 and 743-854 dominated among vaccine-associated CD4 TCRs spanning spike. It was only after the peak T cell response that any repertoires were sampled. The donors showed a predominance of white British ancestry and of females, with possible underestimation of clonal diversity.

Germline assignment: CDR1 MNHEY and CDR2 SMNVEV (reference sequence). The CDR3 is made up of 16 amino acids. Trimming at V came to 2 bases and at J to 7 bases, leaving 10 bases not matched to a gene. Clones were sequenced by immunoSEQ multiplex PCR, and TCRdb holds only the in-frame ones, with some missing. The sample contains approximately 120,000 clones, over 90% of which appear only once. This sequence originates from an adult in good health. Sequences were derived from peripheral blood, sampled on day 0 of AZD1222 vaccination. The V and J genes are TRBV27 and TRBJ2-1; TRBD2 agrees at 8 bases. CDR3 coding DNA: TGTGCCAGCAGTTTACCCGGGGGGGGTGGTAGAAATGAGCAGTTCTTC. It yields the protein CASSLPGGGGRNEQFF.